This T cell receptor (beta chain) was obtained from a study of T cell responses to AZD1222 COVID-19 vaccine. Assay used: immunoSEQ multiplex PCR; TCRdb lists only in-frame clones, some missing. This table has roughly 120,000 clones, more than 70% appearing once. The CDR3 sequence is 15 residues long. CDR1 LGHDT and CDR2 YNNKEL come from the germline V gene (reference sequence). The V and J ends lost 2 bases and 6 bases, in that order; junction bases with no gene match: 5. In this sample, this clone turned up a few times. Specimen: peripheral blood, collected 28 days after the second AZD1222 dose. J is TRBJ2-7 and V is TRBV3-1 (or the pseudogene TRBV3-2); 12 bases fit TRBD2. This sequence originates from an adult who received the AZD1222 COVID-19 vaccine. The CDR3 region has the DNA TGTGCCAGCAGCCAACAAGCTAGCGGGGGGGCCGAGCAGTACTTC. Its translation: CASSQQASGGAEQYF.